This T cell receptor beta chain was captured by sequencing in a study of cytomegalovirus exposure and HLA in healthy donors (dated by TCRdb to the late 2010s). Regarding the complete study: An earlier analysis of roughly 500 of the donors reported about 290 Gb of sequence data and 100 million to 130 million unique TCR beta sequences from 150 million to 200 million T cells. To predict cytomegalovirus infection status, the study combined high-throughput TCR immunosequencing, statistical association of individual TCRs with disease status, and machine learning. Donor age, sex, ethnicity and CMV serostatus were compiled alongside the repertoire data. A later analysis re-analyzed previously published TCR beta repertoires from 600 to 850 donors and added high-resolution HLA genotyping to study TCR occurrence patterns. Typing coverage varied by locus: roughly 620-640 donors for A, B, C, DRB1 and DQB1; about 520 for DQA1; some 610 for DPA1; approximately 470 for DPB1. An earlier analysis of around 640 of the donors used high-throughput TCR beta sequencing to judge whether each TCR beta V gene segment behaved as functional or pseudogenic. Of the 398 genotyped donors, approximately 82% fell in the genetic ancestry cluster associated with self-reported Caucasian donors. A later genetic analysis used genome-wide SNP genotypes for about three fifths of the 666 donors, treating that subset as a discovery cohort. The T cell repertoires of 670 or so subjects were profiled by immunosequencing and related to cytomegalovirus serostatus. In the later analysis, no new phenotypic data were used to find candidate immune exposures; instead, reliance was placed on TCR beta sequences and their occurrence across donors. Four to six DR-DQ haplotypes were handled as single units for association and clustering because linkage in the cohort was strong. The study aimed to test whether cataloging public T cell receptors could reveal signatures of past pathogen exposure. Both class I and class II loci were covered by HLA typing, at four-digit resolution. About 310 gigabases of sequencing data and approximately 93 million unique TCR sequences were included in an early release covering 500 to 750 HLA-typed donors. Besides the first cohort of more than 650 subjects, a separate validation cohort made up of over a hundred different subjects was used. On average, roughly 240,000 unique TCR beta nucleotide sequences were sequenced per donor among a few hundred genotyped donors of the cohort, with roughly a sixth of those sequences being non-productive. Every discovery cohort repertoire had been produced on one sequencing platform. The investigation overall reported the following: In a later analysis, HLA-associated TCR beta chains showed more clonal expansion and lower generation probabilities than non-associated chains that were equally common. A total of 150 to 200 TCR beta chains were listed by the study as associated with cytomegalovirus. Because HLA typing was missing for some donors at each locus, association tests included only the typed subset. Linkage disequilibrium might explain the correlated functional status among segregating V segments, but an unknown experimental factor could not be excluded. It was suggested by the authors that the approach could potentially be generalized to other disease states and immunological phenotypes. In vitro tests confirmed that three of the cytomegalovirus-associated TCR beta chains recognize cytomegalovirus antigens. The presence/absence analyses assumed that sequencing depth was roughly uniform across donors, and that assumption may not be true. The only immune exposure information available for the cohort was CMV serostatus. This cohort had only TCR beta chains sequenced, and the lack of alpha or paired-chain data limited which features could be detected. In a later genetic analysis, a missense DCLRE1C variant was associated with V-gene and J-gene trimming of TCR beta chains, and the association was replicated in an independent cohort. A later analysis associated 15,000 to 20,000 TCR beta sequences with specific HLA alleles at a false discovery rate of 0.05. When HLA alleles, especially DR and DQ, strongly co-occurred, TCR associations were difficult to assign to individual alleles. Most TCR sequences were seen in very few donors, while some public TCRs were found in many individuals. In a later analysis, TCR association rates were found to vary across HLA loci, with the most associated TCRs seen for DRB1 alleles and the fewest for HLA-C alleles. A later analysis reported that several top co-occurrence clusters appeared linked to parvovirus B19, influenza, CMV and Epstein-Barr virus. The sequencing pipeline was judged likely to have produced a cluster of highly shared sequence variants as a technical artifact. In a later analysis, most CMV-associated TCR beta chains were found to appear HLA-restricted, with HLA associations seemingly driven largely by CMV exposure. A later genetic analysis reported fewer N-insertions in productive TCRs among donors in an Asian-associated ancestry cluster than the roughly 700-donor mean. The classifier was reported to diagnose cytomegalovirus status with high specificity and sensitivity in both the original cohort and the validation cohort. The earlier analysis of about 600 of the donors excluded roughly 17 rarely observed V segments, including chromosome 9 orphons, because counts were too low. A further reported finding was that TCR beta sequences accurately predicted the HLA-A and HLA-B alleles for most subjects in the first cohort. An earlier analysis of around 600 of the donors showed that most TCR beta V segments appeared in productive rearrangements either about 87% or about 30% of the time, which broadly matched IMGT annotations. Because the 87-base-pair reads could not distinguish some IMGT-functional V segments, including TRBV6-2 and TRBV6-3, those segments were excluded.

Including the terminal cysteine and phenylalanine, the CDR3 comprises 13 residues. The kept DNA is CDR3 alone, 39 bases in frame from the first base. Via the germline V gene, CDR1 is MNHEY and CDR2 SVGAGI. The V end gives up 6 bases and the J end 7 bases, leaving 8 bases in the junction not matched to a gene. Library preparation employed the immunoSEQ multiplex PCR assay. The multiplex PCR relied on a mix of 60 forward primers for TCR Vbeta segments and 13 reverse primers for TCR Jbeta segments. Amplification of the CDR3 region of rearranged TCR beta genes was performed with a multiplex PCR assay on genomic DNA. The amplified TCR beta libraries were sequenced on the Illumina HiSeq System as 87-base-pair reads. Processing in the source paper ran as follows. A later analysis counted approximately 84 million unique TCR beta chains across the 700 or so repertoires, and approximately 11 million of these chains were shared by at least two donors. Raw reads were error-corrected and collapsed into unique sequences by a nearest-neighbor algorithm in which closely related sequences were merged to remove PCR and sequencing errors. CDR3 sequences were aligned to IMGT reference sequences to assign V, D and J gene segments. For a sequence to be retained, a match of at least six nucleotides to both a V gene segment and a J gene segment was required. A rearrangement was called productive if the CDR3 had no stop codons and remained in frame with V and J, and every other rearrangement was called non-productive. Following IMGT convention, CDR3 was defined as the stretch from the second conserved V-encoded cysteine to the conserved J-encoded phenylalanine. In an earlier analysis of 500 to 650 of the donors, sequences lacking an unambiguous match to a single V gene segment were excluded. An earlier analysis of a few hundred of the donors called V segments functional above 56.7% productive rearrangements and segregating when the between-donor standard deviation exceeded 5%. A statistical classification framework was built to diagnose cytomegalovirus status from the catalog of TCR beta chain sequences. In a later analysis, V and J genes were assigned by comparing TCR nucleotide sequences against IMGT/GENE-DB human TR gene sequences. Using the TCRdist pipeline, a later analysis assigned CDR3 sequences along with most-parsimonious VDJ recombination scenarios. In a later analysis, each TCR beta chain was defined by its CDR3 amino acid sequence together with its V-gene family, and reads lacking a unique V-gene family were excluded. A later analysis removed several hundred highly shared, low-generation-probability nucleotide sequences to deal with suspected cross-contamination and a sequencing artifact. In a later analysis, a clonal expansion index was calculated for each public chain from normalized within-repertoire ranks of inferred template counts. Generation probabilities in a later analysis came from a VDJ recombination model fitted to out-of-frame rearrangements, and those results were checked against IGoR. Hypergeometric tests were used in a later analysis to score TCR-TCR, TCR-HLA and TCR-CMV co-occurrence, with a repertoire-size bias correction applied to the TCR pairs. False discovery rates were estimated in a later analysis by permuting HLA or CMV assignments 20 times. A later analysis grouped co-occurring TCRs with DBSCAN, adding TCRdist sequence similarity when clustering within HLA-allele-positive subsets. For co-occurrence clustering, repertoires with fewer than 30,000 or more than 120,000 public chains were excluded, along with four to six repertoires with anomalous nucleotide sharing. The immuneACCESS repertoire file appears here via TCRdb, limited to in-frame rearrangements. These files lack a portion of the clones; in checked studies, under half of the deficit traces to unresolved V genes, and the cause of the others is not known. For V, J and clone size, that table is used; D and trimming come from the DNA. The sample table holds 150,000 to 200,000 clones, of which approximately 71% were seen once. The ten largest clones add up to approximately 4.5% of the sample.

The cohort comprised some 700 healthy bone marrow donors. At the time of sampling, all cohort members were nominally healthy, though unrecorded immune exposures were likely present. The donor tested CMV seropositive and was one of the 289 seropositive cohort members. A peripheral blood sample was provided by each donor, and peripheral blood mononuclear cells were used for TCR beta sequencing. The Qiagen DNeasy Blood Extraction Kit was used to extract genomic DNA from the blood cell samples. This clone was seen more than once but under ten times. Its binding antigen is unknown. The input lacks base qualities; no much larger clone sits a single base away.

This receptor was identified in a woman younger than 35 in good health and CMV-seropositive. Material: PBMCs. The chain uses TRBV6-5 and TRBJ1-2, with 7 junctional bases fitting TRBD1. The DNA reads TGTGCCAGCAGGAGGGACAGTTTAAGTGGCTACACCTTC. This gives the protein CASRRDSLSGYTF.